This TCR beta chain was found in a study of shared clonotypes between healthy human individuals. Across the whole study: CD4 naive cells filled three plates per donor, CD4 memory three, CD8 naive two and CD8 memory one. Study-wide results and limits: Measured sharing among donors was expected to vary with sequencing depth. Sampling involved blood alone; tissue repertoires likely differ. Approximately 4.6% of naive CD4 clonotypes were common to a handful of donors.

Method: immunoSEQ multiplex PCR; TCRdb's copy keeps in-frame clones and lacks some. The table includes about 1.5 million clones, approximately 98% detected once. About this clone itself: What it binds is unknown.

The CDR3 is made up of 17 amino acids. Germline values: CDR1 LNHDA, CDR2 SQIVND (reference sequence). V lost 7 bases, J lost 0 bases, and 19 bases lay in between. Sequenced material: naive CD4+ T cells sorted from blood. Subset meaning: CD45RA+ positively selected. The chain recombines TRBV19 with TRBJ2-1; D unclear. The receptor was derived from a man aged 30 to 39 in good health. CDR3 region: CASTKLISSSSYNEQFF. The CDR3, as DNA: TGTGCCAGTACCAAACTTATTTCGTCTAGCTCCTACAATGAGCAGTTCTTC.